The 8 T cell receptor beta chains below were found in one sample sequenced in a study of shared clonotypes between healthy human individuals. Assay used: immunoSEQ multiplex PCR; TCRdb lists only in-frame clones, some missing. This table holds around 990,000 clones, 77% found once. Specimen: memory CD4+ T cells from PBMCs. Subset denoted: CD45RA-negative fraction. Receptors originate from a man aged 18 to 30 in good health. Some clones in this sample may be carry-over from other donors' samples.

This clone has just one count. The chain is built from TRBV27 and TRBJ2-7; weak D call: TRBD2 (6 bases). Trimming took off 8 bases at V and 3 bases at J, with 23 bases between the two ends. CDR1 and CDR2 (germline): MNHEY, SMNVEV (reference sequence). This CDR3 is 16 amino acids long. The CDR3: CASSSRDGTPIYEQYF. CDR3 nucleotide sequence: TGTGCCAGCTCCAGCAGGGATGGGACTCCTATCTACGAGCAGTACTTC.

Only one count was recorded for this clone. The chain is built from TRBV6-1 and TRBJ2-7; tentative D call: TRBD2 (5 bases). Germline loops: CDR1 MNHNS, CDR2 SASEGT. The CDR3 is 15 residues long. Trimming removed 4 bases at V and 2 bases at J, with 15 bases between. The CDR3 DNA sequence: TGTGCCAGCAGTGCTCCCCCCCGGGGAACCTACGAGCAGTACTTC. Residues: CASSAPPRGTYEQYF.

The V and J genes are TRBV6-1 and TRBJ2-5; 11 nucleotides match TRBD2. The CDR3 contains 15 residues. Losses at the gene ends were 7 bases for V and 4 bases for J; bases not matched to a gene: 8. Germline CDR1 is MNHNS and CDR2 is SASEGT. The CDR3 DNA is TGTGCCAGCATCACTAGCGGGAGTTCCGGAGAGACCCAGTACTTC. Translation gives CASITSGSSGETQYF.

V and J are TRBV2 and TRBJ2-3; 9 nucleotides agree with TRBD1. The germline gives CDR1 SNHLY, CDR2 FYNNEI. V lost 5 bases and J lost 0; bases outside the gene matches: 9. The CDR3 covers 17 residues. CDR3 sequence: CASSFPDRGGSTDTQYF. CDR3 bases: TGTGCCAGCAGTTTCCCGGACAGGGGAGGAAGCACAGATACGCAGTATTTT.

This chain links TRBV29-1 with TRBJ2-5, with D possibly called TRBD1 or TRBD2 (5 bases each). CDR1 is SQVTM and CDR2 is ANQGSEA in the germline V gene. CDR3 size: 11 residues. Trimming took 7 bases from V and 14 from J, leaving 20 bases between them. The CDR3 reads CSATTRDDLYF. The CDR3 DNA sequence: TGCAGCGCGACCACCCGGGACGATCTATACTTC.

This chain links TRBV30 with TRBJ2-7; tentative D call: TRBD1 (6 bases). The V gene's germline CDR1 is GTSNPN and CDR2 SVGIG (reference sequence). The length of the CDR3 is 12 residues. Trimming shortened V by 0 bases and J by 12 bases, and 15 bases separated the two germline ends. CDR3 sequence: CAWSVLRGQRYF. CDR3 nucleotides: TGTGCCTGGAGTGTACTTAGAGGACAGCGGTACTTC.

V usage is TRBV4-1 and J usage is TRBJ2-7, with TRBD1 matching over 11 bases. The CDR3 extends over 14 amino acids. CDR1 is MGHRA, CDR2 YSYEKL, per germline. The V gene end was trimmed by 4 bases and the J gene end by 5 bases; junction bases not matched to a gene: 4. This CDR3 is CASSRGGQGDEQYF. CDR3 sequence (DNA): TGCGCCAGCAGCCGCGGGGGACAGGGGGACGAGCAGTACTTC.

To note about this clone: Other DNA sequences in the same sample also yield this CDR3. The rearrangement links TRBV5-1 to TRBJ2-7, with 8 bases that match TRBD1. V shed 0 bases, J shed 3 bases, and the junction held 2 bases outside the gene matches. The CDR3 spans 14 residues. Germline CDR1 SGHRS, CDR2 YFSETQ. This chain's CDR3 is CASSLGGQGYEQYF. The CDR3 DNA is TGCGCCAGCAGCTTGGGAGGACAGGGCTACGAGCAGTACTTC.